Listed below are T cell receptor beta chains from one sample, sequenced in a study of graft-versus-host responses after intestinal transplantation. For these TCRs, the target antigens are not known. Assay used: immunoSEQ multiplex PCR; TCRdb lists only in-frame clones, some missing. The profile shows around 100,000 clones, approximately 84% of them singletons. The sequencing here drew on unstimulated CD4+ T cells sorted from spleen or lymph node cells, taken before transplant. These receptors all come from a human donor who was the organ donor for an intestinal transplant. Both conserved end residues are part of each CDR3. The D gene is left open where the match is weak. Size values are once, few and many counts, or a class for expanded clones, and some rows have none.

V	size	J	D	DNA	CDR3
TRBV7-3	.	TRBJ2-7	TRBD2	TGTGCCAGCAGCCCCCGGGGGGACTACGAGCAGTACTTC	CASSPRGDYEQYF
TRBV7-3	.	TRBJ2-1	TRBD2	TGTGCCAGCAGCCCGCGGGGGGGCGGAACCAATGAGCAGTTCTTC	CASSPRGGGTNEQFF
TRBV28	.	TRBJ2-3	.	TGTGCCAGCAGTTTAAGGGGTAGGGGGACAGATACGCAGTATTTT	CASSLRGRGTDTQYF
TRBV10-3	few	TRBJ1-1	TRBD1	TGTGCCATCAGGGACAGGCGGATAGTGGGGACTGAAGCTTTCTTT	CAIRDRRIVGTEAFF
TRBV6-1	.	TRBJ2-2	.	TGTGCCAGCAGTGATAATTTTTACACCGGGGAGCTGTTTTTT	CASSDNFYTGELFF
TRBV5-6	.	TRBJ1-6	.	TGTGCCAGCTACTCCAGGAATTCACCCCTCCACTTT	CASYSRNSPLHF
TRBV30	.	TRBJ1-1	.	TGTGCCTGGAGGGGACAGAACACTGAAGCTTTCTTT	CAWRGQNTEAFF
TRBV5-1	.	TRBJ1-6	.	TGCGCCAGCAGCTTGGACGTAGGGGTCGGATCACCCCTCCACTTT	CASSLDVGVGSPLHF
TRBV28	.	TRBJ2-5	TRBD2	TGTGCCAGCAGTTTGGGGGTAGCGGGGGGTTGGAAGACCCAGTACTTC	CASSLGVAGGWKTQYF
TRBV6-1	.	TRBJ1-1	TRBD1	TGTGCCAGCAGTTCTTACAGGGGGCGGGGTACTGAAGCTTTCTTT	CASSSYRGRGTEAFF
TRBV27	.	TRBJ1-3	.	TGTGCCAGCAGTTTACACTCTGGAAACACCATATATTTT	CASSLHSGNTIYF
TRBV30	.	TRBJ2-1	.	TGTGCCTGGAGCGCCCTAGATTCCCCCTACAATGAGCAGTTCTTC	CAWSALDSPYNEQFF
TRBV2	.	TRBJ1-1	.	TGTGCCAGCAGTGAAATAGGTATGCGGATAGGTACTGAAGCTTTCTTT	CASSEIGMRIGTEAFF
TRBV5-3	.	TRBJ2-2	TRBD1	TGTGCCAGAAGCAACGACAGGGTTGGCACCGGGGAGCTGTTTTTT	CARSNDRVGTGELFF
TRBV14	.	TRBJ1-4	.	TGTGCCAGCAGCCAAGAGGGCGACGGGATGGGTTTT	CASSQEGDGMGF
TRBV10-3	.	TRBJ1-1	TRBD1	TGTGCCATCAGAAGGACAGGTGTGAACACTGAAGCTTTCTTT	CAIRRTGVNTEAFF
TRBV4-2	.	TRBJ1-2	.	TGTGCCAGCAGCCAAGATAGTAACAGATACTATGGCTACACCTTC	CASSQDSNRYYGYTF
TRBV5-6	.	TRBJ2-2	TRBD1	TGTGCCAGCAGCCGAACAGGGGTATACACCGGGGAGCTGTTTTTT	CASSRTGVYTGELFF
TRBV5-4	.	TRBJ2-7	TRBD1	TGTGCCAGCAGCTTGAGGCTTGGGACAGGGATTTCCTACGAGCAGTACTTC	CASSLRLGTGISYEQYF
TRBV25-1	.	TRBJ2-3	.	TGTGCCAGCAGTTCAAATATGGGAAATACGCAGTATTTT	CASSSNMGNTQYF
TRBV10-3	once	TRBJ1-1	.	TGTGCCATCAGTGAGATTCGGGGAACTGAAGCTTTCTTT	CAISEIRGTEAFF
TRBV10-3	.	TRBJ2-1	.	TGTGCCGTAGGAAATTCCTACAATGAGCAGTTCTTC	CAVGNSYNEQFF